This T cell receptor (beta chain) was captured in a study of STAT5B mutations in CD4+ large granular lymphocyte leukemia. Study-wide points: 8/27 top patient clones versus 2/35 control clones were TRBV06-family.

Regarding this clone: The antigen is undetermined.

Method: immunoSEQ multiplex PCR; TCRdb's copy keeps in-frame clones and lacks some. This sample has about 33,000 clones, with roughly nine tenths found just once. The CDR3 has 15 residues. V was clipped by 3 bases and J by 4 bases, with 13 bases between them. Per germline, CDR1 MDHEN and CDR2 SYDVKM. Healthy controls were blood donor buffy coats. Sequencing input: CD4+ T cells from blood buffy coats. This receptor was obtained from a human donor in good health. This chain links TRBV28 with TRBJ2-4; D not certain. The chain's CDR3 is CASSFGLGRKNIQYF. The CDR3 nucleotides are TGTGCCAGCAGTTTCGGATTGGGCAGGAAAAACATTCAGTACTTC.